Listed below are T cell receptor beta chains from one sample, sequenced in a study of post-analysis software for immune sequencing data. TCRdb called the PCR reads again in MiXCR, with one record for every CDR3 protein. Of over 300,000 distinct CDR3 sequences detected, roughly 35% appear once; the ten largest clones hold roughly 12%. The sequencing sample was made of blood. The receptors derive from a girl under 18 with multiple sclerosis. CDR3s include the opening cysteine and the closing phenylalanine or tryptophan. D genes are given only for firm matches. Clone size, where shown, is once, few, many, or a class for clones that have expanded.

cdr3_aa: CASSQALLGTFYEQYF
cdr3_nt: TGCGCCAGCAGCCAAGCCCTACTCGGGACTTTTTACGAGCAGTACTTC
cdr3_length: 16
clone_size: few
d_call: .
j_call: TRBJ2-7
v_call: TRBV4-1

cdr3_aa: CASSFITGPDPNIQYF
cdr3_nt: TGTGCCAGCAGCTTTATCACGGGACCCGATCCCAACATTCAGTACTTC
cdr3_length: 16
clone_size: few
d_call: .
j_call: TRBJ2-4
v_call: TRBV11-2

cdr3_aa: CASANREFTDTQYF
cdr3_nt: TGTGCTAGTGCCAATCGGGAATTCACAGATACGCAGTATTTT
cdr3_length: 14
clone_size: .
d_call: .
j_call: TRBJ2-3
v_call: TRBV12-5

cdr3_aa: CSVGAYNEQFF
cdr3_nt: TGCAGCGTTGGGGCCTACAATGAGCAGTTCTTC
cdr3_length: 11
clone_size: many
d_call: .
j_call: TRBJ2-1
v_call: TRBV29-1

cdr3_aa: CASSLRRGRHYGYTF
cdr3_nt: TGTGCCAGCAGTTTAAGGAGGGGGCGGCACTATGGCTACACCTTC
cdr3_length: 15
clone_size: .
d_call: TRBD1
j_call: TRBJ1-2
v_call: TRBV12-3/TRBV12-4

cdr3_aa: CASSYGDRAVFQLEQFF
cdr3_nt: TGTGCCAGCAGTTACGGGGACAGGGCGGTTTTCCAGCTTGAGCAGTTCTTC
cdr3_length: 17
clone_size: few
d_call: TRBD1
j_call: TRBJ2-1
v_call: TRBV12-3/TRBV12-4

cdr3_aa: CASSYLVSSSSGANVLTF
cdr3_nt: TGTGCCAGCAGTTACTTAGTCAGTTCTTCCTCTGGGGCCAACGTCCTGACTTTC
cdr3_length: 18
clone_size: .
d_call: .
j_call: TRBJ2-6
v_call: TRBV6-5

cdr3_aa: CAISESKTGKETQYF
cdr3_nt: TGTGCCATCAGTGAGTCGAAGACAGGGAAAGAGACCCAGTACTTC
cdr3_length: 15
clone_size: .
d_call: TRBD1
j_call: TRBJ2-5
v_call: TRBV10-3

cdr3_aa: CASSFEERNTEAFF
cdr3_nt: TGTGCCAGCAGTTTCGAGGAGAGGAACACTGAAGCTTTCTTT
cdr3_length: 14
clone_size: .
d_call: .
j_call: TRBJ1-1
v_call: TRBV12-3/TRBV12-4

cdr3_aa: CASSLDFNEQFF
cdr3_nt: TGCGCCAGCAGCTTGGATTTCAATGAGCAGTTCTTC
cdr3_length: 12
clone_size: few
d_call: .
j_call: TRBJ2-1
v_call: TRBV5-1

cdr3_aa: CASSSRTGGPRTYEQYF
cdr3_nt: TGTGCCAGCAGCAGCCGGACAGGGGGGCCCCGGACCTACGAGCAGTACTTC
cdr3_length: 17
clone_size: .
d_call: TRBD1
j_call: TRBJ2-7
v_call: TRBV5-6

cdr3_aa: CASSPISGNEQFF
cdr3_nt: TGTGCCAGCAGCCCCATCTCAGGGAATGAGCAGTTCTTC
cdr3_length: 13
clone_size: .
d_call: .
j_call: TRBJ2-1
v_call: TRBV7-9

cdr3_aa: CASSFRGGDEQFF
cdr3_nt: TGTGCCAGCAGCTTCAGGGGAGGGGATGAGCAGTTCTTC
cdr3_length: 13
clone_size: .
d_call: .
j_call: TRBJ2-1
v_call: TRBV7-2

cdr3_aa: CASSTAGGTGYEQYF
cdr3_nt: TGCGCCAGCAGCACGGCAGGGGGGACAGGCTACGAGCAGTACTTC
cdr3_length: 15
clone_size: .
d_call: TRBD1
j_call: TRBJ2-7
v_call: TRBV5-1

cdr3_aa: CASSPRTGRGATNEKLFF
cdr3_nt: TGTGCCAGCAGTCCCCGGACAGGAAGGGGGGCAACTAATGAAAAACTGTTTTTT
cdr3_length: 18
clone_size: .
d_call: TRBD1
j_call: TRBJ1-4
v_call: TRBV12-3/TRBV12-4

cdr3_aa: CASRSPSVYEQFF
cdr3_nt: TGTGCCAGCAGGTCTCCTTCTGTTTATGAGCAGTTCTTC
cdr3_length: 13
clone_size: .
d_call: .
j_call: TRBJ2-1
v_call: TRBV11-2

cdr3_aa: CASSLDPTGGTEAFF
cdr3_nt: TGTGCCAGCAGTTTAGATCCTACAGGGGGCACTGAAGCTTTCTTT
cdr3_length: 15
clone_size: .
d_call: TRBD1
j_call: TRBJ1-1
v_call: TRBV28

cdr3_aa: CASSVGLVPTGELFF
cdr3_nt: TGTGCCAGCAGCGTAGGTCTAGTACCCACCGGGGAGCTGTTTTTT
cdr3_length: 15
clone_size: .
d_call: .
j_call: TRBJ2-2
v_call: TRBV9

cdr3_aa: CATSRAGRDTQYF
cdr3_nt: TGTGCCACCAGTAGAGCAGGGCGGGATACGCAGTATTTT
cdr3_length: 13
clone_size: .
d_call: .
j_call: TRBJ2-3
v_call: TRBV24-1

cdr3_aa: CASSLGSDTGGRDTQYF
cdr3_nt: TGCGCCAGCAGCCTTGGCTCCGATACAGGGGGCAGGGATACGCAGTATTTT
cdr3_length: 17
clone_size: .
d_call: TRBD1
j_call: TRBJ2-3
v_call: TRBV5-1

cdr3_aa: CASSFNLGGGDETQYF
cdr3_nt: TGTGCCAGCAGCTTTAATCTCGGCGGGGGGGACGAGACCCAGTACTTC
cdr3_length: 16
clone_size: few
d_call: TRBD2
j_call: TRBJ2-5
v_call: TRBV7-2

cdr3_aa: CASSYSRQPQHF
cdr3_nt: TGTGCCAGCAGTTACTCGAGACAGCCCCAGCATTTT
cdr3_length: 12
clone_size: .
d_call: .
j_call: TRBJ1-5
v_call: TRBV6-2/TRBV6-3

cdr3_aa: CASIDPYSYNEQFF
cdr3_nt: TGTGCCAGCATTGACCCCTACTCCTACAATGAGCAGTTCTTC
cdr3_length: 14
clone_size: .
d_call: .
j_call: TRBJ2-1
v_call: TRBV6-2/TRBV6-3

cdr3_aa: CATRDRSVGANVLTF
cdr3_nt: TGTGCCACTCGGGACAGGTCGGTCGGGGCCAACGTCCTGACTTTC
cdr3_length: 15
clone_size: few
d_call: TRBD1
j_call: TRBJ2-6
v_call: TRBV15

cdr3_aa: CASSHGQANYGYTF
cdr3_nt: TGTGCCAGCAGCCATGGACAGGCAAACTATGGCTACACCTTC
cdr3_length: 14
clone_size: few
d_call: TRBD1
j_call: TRBJ1-2
v_call: TRBV6-5

cdr3_aa: CASSDRPRTEAFF
cdr3_nt: TGTGCCAGCAGTGACAGACCTCGGACTGAAGCTTTCTTT
cdr3_length: 13
clone_size: .
d_call: .
j_call: TRBJ1-1
v_call: TRBV6-1

cdr3_aa: CASSSRVGTEAFF
cdr3_nt: TGTGCCAGCAGCTCCAGGGTAGGCACTGAAGCTTTCTTT
cdr3_length: 13
clone_size: .
d_call: .
j_call: TRBJ1-1
v_call: TRBV7-2

cdr3_aa: CASSQVGEFQPQHF
cdr3_nt: TGTGCCAGCAGCCAAGTTGGGGAATTTCAGCCCCAGCATTTT
cdr3_length: 14
clone_size: .
d_call: .
j_call: TRBJ1-5
v_call: TRBV4-2

cdr3_aa: CSGGVGGRQYF
cdr3_nt: TGCAGCGGGGGAGTGGGCGGGCGGCAGTACTTC
cdr3_length: 11
clone_size: few
d_call: .
j_call: TRBJ2-7
v_call: TRBV29-1

cdr3_aa: CASSSYWTVDSGANVLTF
cdr3_nt: TGTGCCAGCAGCTCATACTGGACAGTCGACTCTGGGGCCAACGTCCTGACTTTC
cdr3_length: 18
clone_size: few
d_call: .
j_call: TRBJ2-6
v_call: TRBV3-1

cdr3_aa: CASDRDGGTEAFF
cdr3_nt: TGTGCCAGTGACAGGGACGGAGGTACTGAAGCTTTCTTT
cdr3_length: 13
clone_size: once
d_call: TRBD1
j_call: TRBJ1-1
v_call: TRBV5-6